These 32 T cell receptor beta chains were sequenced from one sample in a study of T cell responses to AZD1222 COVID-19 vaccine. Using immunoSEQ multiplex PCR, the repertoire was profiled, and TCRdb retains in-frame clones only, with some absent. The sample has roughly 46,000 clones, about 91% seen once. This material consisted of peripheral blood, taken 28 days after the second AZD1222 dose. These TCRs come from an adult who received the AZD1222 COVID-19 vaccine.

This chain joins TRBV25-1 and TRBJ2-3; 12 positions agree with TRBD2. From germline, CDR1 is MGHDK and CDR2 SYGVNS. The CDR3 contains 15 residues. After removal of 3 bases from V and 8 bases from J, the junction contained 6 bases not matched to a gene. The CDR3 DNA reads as TGTGCCAGCAGTGACCGGGGACTAGCGGGCACTACGCAGTATTTT. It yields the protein CASSDRGLAGTTQYF.

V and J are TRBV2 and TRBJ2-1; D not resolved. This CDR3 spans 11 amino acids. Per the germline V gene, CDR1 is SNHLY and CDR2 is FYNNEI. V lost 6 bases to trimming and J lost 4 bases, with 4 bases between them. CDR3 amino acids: CASSLYNEQFF. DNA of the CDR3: TGTGCCAGCAGCTTATACAATGAGCAGTTCTTC.

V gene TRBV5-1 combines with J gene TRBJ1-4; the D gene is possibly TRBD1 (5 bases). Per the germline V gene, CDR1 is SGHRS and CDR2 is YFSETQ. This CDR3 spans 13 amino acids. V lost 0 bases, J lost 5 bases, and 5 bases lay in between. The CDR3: CASSLGGNEKLFF. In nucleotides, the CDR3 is TGCGCCAGCAGCTTGGGGGGGAATGAAAAACTGTTTTTT. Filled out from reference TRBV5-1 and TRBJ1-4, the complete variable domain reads KAGVTQTPRYLIKTRGQQVTLSCSPISGHRSVSWYQQTPGQGLQFLFEYFSETQRNKGNFPGRFSGRQFSNSRSEMNVSTLELGDSALYLCASSLGGNEKLFFGSGTQLSVL.

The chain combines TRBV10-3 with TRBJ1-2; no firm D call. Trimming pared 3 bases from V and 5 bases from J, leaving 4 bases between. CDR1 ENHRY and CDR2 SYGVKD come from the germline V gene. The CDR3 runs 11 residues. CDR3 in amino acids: CAISDSYGYTF. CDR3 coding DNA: TGTGCCATCAGTGACTCATATGGCTACACCTTC.

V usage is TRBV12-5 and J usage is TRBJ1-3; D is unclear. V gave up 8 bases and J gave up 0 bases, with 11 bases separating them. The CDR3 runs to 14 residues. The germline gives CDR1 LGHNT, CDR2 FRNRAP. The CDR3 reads CASLRAHSGNTIYF. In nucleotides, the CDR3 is TGTGCTAGTTTACGGGCCCACTCTGGAAACACCATATATTTT.

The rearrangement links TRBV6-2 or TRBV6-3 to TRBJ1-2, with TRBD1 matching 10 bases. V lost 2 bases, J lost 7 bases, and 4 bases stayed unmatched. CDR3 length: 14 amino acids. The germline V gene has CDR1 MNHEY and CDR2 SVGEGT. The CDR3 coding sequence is TGTGCCAGCAGTTACCGACAGGGGGCAAGTGGCTACACCTTC. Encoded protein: CASSYRQGASGYTF.

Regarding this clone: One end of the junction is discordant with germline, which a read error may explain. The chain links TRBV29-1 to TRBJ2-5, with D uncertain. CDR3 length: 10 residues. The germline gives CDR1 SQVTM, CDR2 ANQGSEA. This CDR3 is CSVGQGTQYF. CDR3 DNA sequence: TGCAGCGTTGGGCAAGGGACCCAGTACTTC. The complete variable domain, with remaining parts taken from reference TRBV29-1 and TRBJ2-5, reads SAVISQKPSRDICQRGTSLTIQCQVDSQVTMMFWYRQQPGQSLTLIATANQGSEATYESGFVIDKFPISRPNLTFSTLTVSNMSPEDSSIYLCSVGQGTQYFGPGTRLLVL.

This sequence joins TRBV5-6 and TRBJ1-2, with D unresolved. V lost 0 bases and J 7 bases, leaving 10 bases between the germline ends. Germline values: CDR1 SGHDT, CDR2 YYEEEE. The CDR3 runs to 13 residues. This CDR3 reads CASSLDRALGYTF. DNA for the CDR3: TGTGCCAGCAGCTTGGACAGAGCGCTTGGCTACACCTTC.

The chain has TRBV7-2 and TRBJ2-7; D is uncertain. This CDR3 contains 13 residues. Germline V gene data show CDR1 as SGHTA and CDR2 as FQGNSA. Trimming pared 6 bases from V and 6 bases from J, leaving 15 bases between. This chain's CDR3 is CASSLGPLTEQYF. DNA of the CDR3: TGTGCCAGCAGTCTAGGCCCCTTGACCGAGCAGTACTTC.

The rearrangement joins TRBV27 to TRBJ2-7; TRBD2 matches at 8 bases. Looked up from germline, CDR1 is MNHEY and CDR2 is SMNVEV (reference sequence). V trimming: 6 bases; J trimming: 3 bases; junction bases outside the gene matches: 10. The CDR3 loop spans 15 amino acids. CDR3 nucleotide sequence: TGTGCCAGCAGACCCTCCACGGGGGGGAACTACGAGCAGTACTTC. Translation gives CASRPSTGGNYEQYF.

The DNA for the CDR3 is TGTGCCACCAGCAGAGACACCATGGGGGGCTACACCTTC. Translating gives CATSRDTMGGYTF. The gene calls are TRBV15 and TRBJ1-2; D is unresolved. The CDR3 extends over 13 amino acids. Between the trimmed V and J ends, which lost 0 bases and 8 bases, there was a span of 10 bases. Germline-derived CDR1 and CDR2 are LNHNV and YYDKDF (reference sequence).

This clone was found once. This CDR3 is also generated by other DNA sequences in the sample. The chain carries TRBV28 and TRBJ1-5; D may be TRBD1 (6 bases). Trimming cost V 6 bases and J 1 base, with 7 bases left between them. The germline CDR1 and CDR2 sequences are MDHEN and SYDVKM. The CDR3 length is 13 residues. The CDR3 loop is CASRGGSNQPQHF. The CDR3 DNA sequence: TGTGCCAGCAGAGGGGGAAGCAATCAGCCCCAGCATTTT.

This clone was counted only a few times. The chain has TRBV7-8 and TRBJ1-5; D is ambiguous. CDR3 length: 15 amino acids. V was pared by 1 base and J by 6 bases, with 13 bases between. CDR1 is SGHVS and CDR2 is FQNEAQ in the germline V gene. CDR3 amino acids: CASSLGSGVGQPQHF. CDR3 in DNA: TGTGCCAGCAGCTTAGGATCCGGGGTCGGTCAGCCCCAGCATTTT.

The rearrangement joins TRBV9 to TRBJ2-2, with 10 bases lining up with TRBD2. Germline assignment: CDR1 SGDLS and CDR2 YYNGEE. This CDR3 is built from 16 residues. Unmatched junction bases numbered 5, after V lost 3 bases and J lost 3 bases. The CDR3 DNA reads TGTGCCAGCAGCGCCCCTCTAGCGGGAGACACCGGGGAGCTGTTTTTT. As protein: CASSAPLAGDTGELFF.

CDR3 DNA sequence: TGCAGCGCGAGGCTAGCGGGGACGAATGAGCAGTTCTTC. It specifies CSARLAGTNEQFF. The chain recombines TRBV29-1 with TRBJ2-1; 9 bases align to TRBD2. This CDR3 has 13 amino acids. J was trimmed by 7 bases and V by 7 bases; bases with no gene match: 8. Germline loops: CDR1 SQVTM, CDR2 ANQGSEA.

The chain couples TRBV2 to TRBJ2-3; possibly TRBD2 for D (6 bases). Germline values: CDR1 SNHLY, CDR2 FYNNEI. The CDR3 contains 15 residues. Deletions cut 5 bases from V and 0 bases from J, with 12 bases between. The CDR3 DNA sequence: TGTGCCAGCAGTCGGGACTTACCTAGCACAGATACGCAGTATTTT. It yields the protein CASSRDLPSTDTQYF.

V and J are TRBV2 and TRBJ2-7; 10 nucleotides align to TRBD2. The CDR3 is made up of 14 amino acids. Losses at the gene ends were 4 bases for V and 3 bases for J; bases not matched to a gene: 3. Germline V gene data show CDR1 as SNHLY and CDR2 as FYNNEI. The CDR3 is CASSVASGSYEQYF. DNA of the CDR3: TGTGCCAGCAGTGTAGCTAGCGGGAGCTACGAGCAGTACTTC.

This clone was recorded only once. CDR3 sequence (DNA): TGTGCCAGCAGTTTAGGGACAGGGGAGTATCACTATGGCTACACCTTC. Its translation: CASSLGTGEYHYGYTF. This chain connects TRBV27 to TRBJ1-2, with TRBD1 identical over 10 bases. The CDR3 loop spans 16 amino acids. The trim removed 2 bases at V and 3 bases at J, leaving 6 bases unmatched. CDR1 and CDR2 from the germline V gene are MNHEY and SMNVEV (reference sequence).

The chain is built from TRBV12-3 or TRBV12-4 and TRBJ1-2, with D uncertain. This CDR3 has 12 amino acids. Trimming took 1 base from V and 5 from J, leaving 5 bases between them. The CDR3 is CASSLGAYGYTF. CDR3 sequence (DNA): TGTGCCAGCAGTTTAGGGGCTTATGGCTACACCTTC.

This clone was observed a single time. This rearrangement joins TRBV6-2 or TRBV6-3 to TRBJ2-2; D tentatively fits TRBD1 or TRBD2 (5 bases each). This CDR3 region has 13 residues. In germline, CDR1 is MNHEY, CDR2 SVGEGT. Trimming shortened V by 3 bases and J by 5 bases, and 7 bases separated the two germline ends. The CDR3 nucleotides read TGTGCCAGCAGTTATGGGGGAACCGGGGAGCTGTTTTTT. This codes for CASSYGGTGELFF.

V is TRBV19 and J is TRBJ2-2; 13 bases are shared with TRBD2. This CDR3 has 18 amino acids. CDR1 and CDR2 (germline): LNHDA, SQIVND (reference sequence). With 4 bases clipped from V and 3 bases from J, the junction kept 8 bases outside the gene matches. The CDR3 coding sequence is TGTGCCAGTAGTACTAGGACTAGCGGGAGTTCCTACACCGGGGAGCTGTTTTTT. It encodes CASSTRTSGSSYTGELFF.

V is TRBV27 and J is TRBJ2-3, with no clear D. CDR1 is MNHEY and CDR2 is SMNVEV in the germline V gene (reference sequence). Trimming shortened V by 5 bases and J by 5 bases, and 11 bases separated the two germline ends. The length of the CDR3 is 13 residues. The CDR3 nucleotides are TGTGCCAGCAGTCCCCGACGAATAGATACGCAGTATTTT. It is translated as CASSPRRIDTQYF.

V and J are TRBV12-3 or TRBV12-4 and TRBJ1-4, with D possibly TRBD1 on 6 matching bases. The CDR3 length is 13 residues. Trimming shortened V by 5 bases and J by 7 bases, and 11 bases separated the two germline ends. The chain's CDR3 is CASSTGLGEKLFF. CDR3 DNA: TGTGCCAGCAGTACAGGGTTGGGTGAAAAACTGTTTTTT.

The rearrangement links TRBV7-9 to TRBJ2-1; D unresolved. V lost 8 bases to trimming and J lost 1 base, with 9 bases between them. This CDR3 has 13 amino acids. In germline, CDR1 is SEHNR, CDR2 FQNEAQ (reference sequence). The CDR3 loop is CASGRPSYNEQFF. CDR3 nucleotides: TGTGCCAGCGGTAGGCCATCCTACAATGAGCAGTTCTTC.

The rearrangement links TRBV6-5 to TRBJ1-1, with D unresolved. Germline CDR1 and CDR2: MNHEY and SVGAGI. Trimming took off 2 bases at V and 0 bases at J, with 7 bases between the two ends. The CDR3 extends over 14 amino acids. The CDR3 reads CASSYRQMNTEAFF. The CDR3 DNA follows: TGTGCCAGCAGTTACAGGCAGATGAACACTGAAGCTTTCTTT.

The CDR3 sequence: CASRWGRTGELFF. DNA of the CDR3: TGTGCCAGCAGGTGGGGGCGCACCGGGGAGCTGTTTTTT. J is TRBJ2-2 and V is TRBV5-4; maybe TRBD1 (6 bases). Trimming cost V 5 bases and J 4 bases, with 9 bases left between them. CDR1 is SGHNT, CDR2 YYREEE, per germline (reference sequence). The CDR3 length is 13 residues.

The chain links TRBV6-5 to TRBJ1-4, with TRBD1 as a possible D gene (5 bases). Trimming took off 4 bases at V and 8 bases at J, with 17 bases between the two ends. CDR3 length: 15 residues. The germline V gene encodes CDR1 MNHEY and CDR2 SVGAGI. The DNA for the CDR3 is TGTGCCAGCAGTTCACCCGGGACCCACCGGGAAAAACTGTTTTTT. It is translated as CASSSPGTHREKLFF.

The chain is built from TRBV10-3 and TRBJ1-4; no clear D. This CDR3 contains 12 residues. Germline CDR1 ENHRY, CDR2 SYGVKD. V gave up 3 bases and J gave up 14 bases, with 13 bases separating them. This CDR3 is CAISEGREGLFF. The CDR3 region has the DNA TGTGCCATCAGTGAAGGGCGTGAGGGCCTGTTTTTT.

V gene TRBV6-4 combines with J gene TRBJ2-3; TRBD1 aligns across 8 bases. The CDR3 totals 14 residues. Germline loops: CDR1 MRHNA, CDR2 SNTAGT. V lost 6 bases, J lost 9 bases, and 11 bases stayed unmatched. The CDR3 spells CASRDDSGTGTQYF. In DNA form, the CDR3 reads TGTGCCAGCAGGGATGACTCCGGGACAGGCACGCAGTATTTT.

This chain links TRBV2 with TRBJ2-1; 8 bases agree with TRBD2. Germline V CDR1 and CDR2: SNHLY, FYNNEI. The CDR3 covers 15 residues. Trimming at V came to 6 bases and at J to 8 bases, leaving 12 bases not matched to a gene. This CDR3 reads CASSREGVVVHEQFF. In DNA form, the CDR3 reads TGTGCCAGCAGCCGGGAGGGTGTGGTGGTACATGAGCAGTTCTTC.

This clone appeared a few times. The CDR3 region is CASSIGLSQRIDTEAFF. The DNA for the CDR3 is TGTGCCAGTAGTATAGGCCTATCACAGCGGATCGATACTGAAGCTTTCTTT. The chain carries TRBV19 and TRBJ1-1; D gene uncertain. CDR1 and CDR2 from the germline V gene are LNHDA and SQIVND (reference sequence). Trimming took 1 base from V and 5 from J, leaving 20 bases between them. The CDR3 is made up of 17 amino acids.

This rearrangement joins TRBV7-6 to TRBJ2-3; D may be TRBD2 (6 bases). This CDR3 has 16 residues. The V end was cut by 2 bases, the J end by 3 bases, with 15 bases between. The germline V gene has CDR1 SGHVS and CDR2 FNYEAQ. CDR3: CASSLLPGSGTDTQYF. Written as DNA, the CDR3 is TGTGCCAGCAGCTTACTACCCGGGAGCGGAACAGATACGCAGTATTTT.